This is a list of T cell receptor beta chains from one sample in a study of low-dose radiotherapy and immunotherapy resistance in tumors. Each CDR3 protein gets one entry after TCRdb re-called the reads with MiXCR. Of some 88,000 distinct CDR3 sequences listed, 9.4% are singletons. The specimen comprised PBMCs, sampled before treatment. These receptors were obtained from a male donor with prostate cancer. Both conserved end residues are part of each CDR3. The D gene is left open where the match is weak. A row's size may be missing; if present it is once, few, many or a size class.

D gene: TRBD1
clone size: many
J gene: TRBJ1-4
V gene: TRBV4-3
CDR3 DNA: TGCGCCAGCAGCCAAGAGGACAGGGCTAATGAAAAACTGTTTTTT
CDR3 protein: CASSQEDRANEKLFF

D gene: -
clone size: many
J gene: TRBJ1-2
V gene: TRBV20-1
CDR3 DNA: TGCAGTGCTAGAGTTCCCCCGCACAACTATGGCTACACCTTC
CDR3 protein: CSARVPPHNYGYTF

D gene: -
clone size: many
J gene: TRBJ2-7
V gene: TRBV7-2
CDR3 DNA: TGTGCCAGCAGCTTATCGTACTACGAGCAGTACTTC
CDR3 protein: CASSLSYYEQYF

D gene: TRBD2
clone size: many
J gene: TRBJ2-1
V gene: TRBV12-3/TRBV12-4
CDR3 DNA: TGTGCCAGCACCCCGCTAGCGGGAGGTGGTAATGAGCAGTTCTTC
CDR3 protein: CASTPLAGGGNEQFF

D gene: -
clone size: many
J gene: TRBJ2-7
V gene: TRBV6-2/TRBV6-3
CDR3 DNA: TGTGCCAGCAGTTACTCAGTGTTCGAGCAGTACTTC
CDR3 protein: CASSYSVFEQYF

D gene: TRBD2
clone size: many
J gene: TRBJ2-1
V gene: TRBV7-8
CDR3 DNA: TGTGCCAGCAGCGAGAGCGGGAGCCACAATGAGCAGTTCTTC
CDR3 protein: CASSESGSHNEQFF

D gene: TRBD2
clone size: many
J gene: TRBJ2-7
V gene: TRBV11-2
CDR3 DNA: TGTGCCAGCAGCTTTCGACTAGCCGACCCCTACGAGCAGTACTTC
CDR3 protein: CASSFRLADPYEQYF

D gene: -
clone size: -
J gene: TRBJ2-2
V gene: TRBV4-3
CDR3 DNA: TGCGCCAGCAGCCAAGATTGGGGGCTTGCCGGGGAGCTGTTTTTT
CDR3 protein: CASSQDWGLAGELFF

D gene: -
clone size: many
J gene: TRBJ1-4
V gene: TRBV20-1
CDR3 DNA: TGCAGTGCCGCCGCCAGCGGGGGAAATGAAAAACTGTTTTTT
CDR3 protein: CSAAASGGNEKLFF

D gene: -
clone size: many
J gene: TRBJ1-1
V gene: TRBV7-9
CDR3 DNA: TGTGCCAGCAGCTTATCCAGGGTGGGTGAAGCTTTCTTT
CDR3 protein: CASSLSRVGEAFF

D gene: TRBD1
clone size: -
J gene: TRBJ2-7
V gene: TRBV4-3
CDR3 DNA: TGCGCCAGCAGCCAAGAACTGGGCGACAGGGGCTACGAGCAGTACTTC
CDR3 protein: CASSQELGDRGYEQYF

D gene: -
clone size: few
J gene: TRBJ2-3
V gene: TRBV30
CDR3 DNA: TGTGCCTGGAGTGTGCAGAGAGATACGCAGTATTTT
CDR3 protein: CAWSVQRDTQYF

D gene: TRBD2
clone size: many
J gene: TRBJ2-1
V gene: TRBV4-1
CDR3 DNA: TGCGCCAGCAGCCAGACAACGACTAGCGGTTACAATGAGCAGTTCTTC
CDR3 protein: CASSQTTTSGYNEQFF

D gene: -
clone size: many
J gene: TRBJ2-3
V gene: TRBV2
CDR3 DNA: TGTGCCAGCCGGTGGGGCACAGATACGCAGTATTTT
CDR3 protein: CASRWGTDTQYF

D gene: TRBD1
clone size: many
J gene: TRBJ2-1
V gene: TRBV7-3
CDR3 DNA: TGTGCCAGCAGCTTTGACAGGGGGCAACACAATGAGCAGTTCTTC
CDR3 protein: CASSFDRGQHNEQFF

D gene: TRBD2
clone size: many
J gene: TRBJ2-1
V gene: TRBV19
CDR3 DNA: TGTGCCAGTAGTACGGGACTAGCGGCCTACAATGAGCAGTTCTTC
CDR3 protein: CASSTGLAAYNEQFF

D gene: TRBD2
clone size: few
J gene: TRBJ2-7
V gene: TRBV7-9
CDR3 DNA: TGTGCCAGCAGCTTGGGGACTAGCGGGCGTTCAACCTACGAGCAGTACTTC
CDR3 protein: CASSLGTSGRSTYEQYF

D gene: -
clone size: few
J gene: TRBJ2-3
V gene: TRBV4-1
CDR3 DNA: TGCGCCAGCAGCCAGGGGCGGATCACAGATACGCAGTATTTT
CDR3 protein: CASSQGRITDTQYF

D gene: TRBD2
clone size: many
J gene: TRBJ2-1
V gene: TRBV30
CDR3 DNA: TGTGCCTGGAGTTCTAGCGGGCCCAATGAGCAGTTCTTC
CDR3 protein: CAWSSSGPNEQFF

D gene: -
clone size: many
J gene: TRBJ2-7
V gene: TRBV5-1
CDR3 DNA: TGCGCCAGCAGCCCCACTAGGGAAATGTCCTACGAGCAGTACTTC
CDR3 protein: CASSPTREMSYEQYF

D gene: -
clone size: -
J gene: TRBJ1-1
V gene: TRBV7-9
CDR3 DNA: TGTGCCAGCAGCTTGAGGGGGGCTGGGAACACTGAAGCTTTCTTT
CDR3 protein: CASSLRGAGNTEAFF

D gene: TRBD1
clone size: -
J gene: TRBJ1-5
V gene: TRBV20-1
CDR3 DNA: TGCAGTGCTAGGATTACGCCGGGACAGGGTATCGGCAATCAGCCCCAGCATTTT
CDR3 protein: CSARITPGQGIGNQPQHF

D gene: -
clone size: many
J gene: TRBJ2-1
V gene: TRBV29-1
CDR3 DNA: TGCAGCGTGGACCTCAGGGTGGAGCAGTTCTTC
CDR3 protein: CSVDLRVEQFF

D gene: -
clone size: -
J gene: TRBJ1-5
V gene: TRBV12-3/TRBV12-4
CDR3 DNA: TGTGCCAGCAGCCCCCGACACGTACGTCAGCCCCAGCATTTT
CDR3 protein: CASSPRHVRQPQHF

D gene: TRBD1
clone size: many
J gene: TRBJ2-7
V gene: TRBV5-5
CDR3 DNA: TGTGCCAGCAGCCCCCAGACAGGGTCCTACGAGCAGTACTTC
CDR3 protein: CASSPQTGSYEQYF

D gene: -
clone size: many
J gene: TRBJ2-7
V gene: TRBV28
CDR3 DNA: TGTGCCAGCAGTTTTGGGTCACTGTACTACGAGCAGTACTTC
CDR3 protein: CASSFGSLYYEQYF

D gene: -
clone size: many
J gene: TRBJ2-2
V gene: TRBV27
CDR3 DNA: TGTGCCAGCAGTTTATCGGGGGCAACGAACACCGGGGAGCTGTTTTTT
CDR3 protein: CASSLSGATNTGELFF

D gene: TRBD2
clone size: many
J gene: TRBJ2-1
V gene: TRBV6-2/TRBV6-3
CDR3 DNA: TGTGCCAGCAGTTTATATCTAGCGGGAGTTGATAATGAGCAGTTCTTC
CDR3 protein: CASSLYLAGVDNEQFF

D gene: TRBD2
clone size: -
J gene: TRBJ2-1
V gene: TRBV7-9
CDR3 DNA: TGTGCCAGCGGGACTAGCGGGAGGTCCTACAATGAGCAGTTCTTC
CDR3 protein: CASGTSGRSYNEQFF

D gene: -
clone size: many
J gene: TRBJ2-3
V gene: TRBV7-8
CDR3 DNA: TGTGCCAGCACCTTGCCAAGCGCAGATACGCAGTATTTT
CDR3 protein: CASTLPSADTQYF

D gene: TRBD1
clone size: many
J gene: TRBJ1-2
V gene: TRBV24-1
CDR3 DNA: TGTGCCACCAGTGATTCACAGGGGGCCTATGGCTACACCTTC
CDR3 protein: CATSDSQGAYGYTF

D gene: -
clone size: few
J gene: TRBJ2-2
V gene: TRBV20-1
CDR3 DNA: -
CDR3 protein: CSARVSGSGTGELFFFFF

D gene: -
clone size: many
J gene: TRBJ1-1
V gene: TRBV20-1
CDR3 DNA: TGCAGTGCTAGTTTGGAGGCAGAGTTCTCTGAAGCTTTCTTT
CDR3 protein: CSASLEAEFSEAFF

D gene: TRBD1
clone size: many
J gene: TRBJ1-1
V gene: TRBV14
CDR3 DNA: TGTGCCAGCAGCCGAAGGACAGGAGGGACGAACACTGAAGCTTTCTTT
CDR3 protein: CASSRRTGGTNTEAFF

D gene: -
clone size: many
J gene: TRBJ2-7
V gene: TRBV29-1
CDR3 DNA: TGCAGCGTTGAAGGGGACTACGAGCAGTACTTC
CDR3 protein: CSVEGDYEQYF

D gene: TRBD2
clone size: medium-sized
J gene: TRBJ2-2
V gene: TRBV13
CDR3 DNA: TGTGCCAGCAGCTCCAAGGCCGCTAGCGGGAACACCGGGGAGCTGTTTTTT
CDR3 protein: CASSSKAASGNTGELFF

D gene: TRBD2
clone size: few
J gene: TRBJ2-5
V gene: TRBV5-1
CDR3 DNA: TGCGCCAGCAGCTTAGCTAGCGGGACCCAAGAGACCCAGTACTTC
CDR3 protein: CASSLASGTQETQYF

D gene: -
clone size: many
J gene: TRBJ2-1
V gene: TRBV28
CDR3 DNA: TGTGCCAGCAACGGTCCGTATGAGCAGTTCTTC
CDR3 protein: CASNGPYEQFF

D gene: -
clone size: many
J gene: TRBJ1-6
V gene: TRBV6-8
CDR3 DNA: TGTGCCAGCAGTTACACAGGGACTGGTGATTCACCCCTCCACTTT
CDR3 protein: CASSYTGTGDSPLHF

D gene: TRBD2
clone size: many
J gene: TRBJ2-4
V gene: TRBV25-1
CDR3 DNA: TGTGCCAGCAGTGAATGGGCGGGAGTCAAAAACATTCAGTACTTC
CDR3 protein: CASSEWAGVKNIQYF

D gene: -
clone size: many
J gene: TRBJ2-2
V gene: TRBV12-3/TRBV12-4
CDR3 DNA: TGTGCCAGCAGTTTAGGATTCGGCCGTGACGGAACTGGTGGGGAGCTGTTTTTT
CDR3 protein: CASSLGFGRDGTGGELFF

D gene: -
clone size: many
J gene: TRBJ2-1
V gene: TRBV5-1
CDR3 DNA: TGCGCCAGCAGCCCTCGCGGAGTGGAGGTGCACAATGAGCAGTTCTTC
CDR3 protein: CASSPRGVEVHNEQFF

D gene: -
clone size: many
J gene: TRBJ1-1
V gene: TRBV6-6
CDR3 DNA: TGTGCCAGCAGCCCCCTGGACACTGAAGCTTTCTTT
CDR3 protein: CASSPLDTEAFF

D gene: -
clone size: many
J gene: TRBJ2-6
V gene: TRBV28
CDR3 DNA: TGTGCCAGCAGTTTTCTTTCGGCAGGGAAATCTTCTGGGGCCAACGTCCTGACTTTC
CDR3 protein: CASSFLSAGKSSGANVLTF

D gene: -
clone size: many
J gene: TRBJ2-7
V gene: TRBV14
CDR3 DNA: TGTGCCAGCAGCCAAATAGGAGAGCAGTACTTC
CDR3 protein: CASSQIGEQYF

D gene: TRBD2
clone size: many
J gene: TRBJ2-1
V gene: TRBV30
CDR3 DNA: TGTGCCTGGAGCGGACTAGTGCGCAATGAGCAGTTCTTC
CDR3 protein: CAWSGLVRNEQFF

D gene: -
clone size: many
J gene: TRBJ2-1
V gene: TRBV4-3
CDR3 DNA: TGCGCCAGCAGCCAAGAGCTGGGTCTGTGGCAGTTCTTC
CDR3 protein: CASSQELGLWQFF

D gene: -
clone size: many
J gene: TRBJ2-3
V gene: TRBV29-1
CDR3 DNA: TGCAGCGTTGACCCTCAAAGCACAGATACGCAGTATTTT
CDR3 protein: CSVDPQSTDTQYF

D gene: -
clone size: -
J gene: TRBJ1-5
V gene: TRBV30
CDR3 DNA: TGTGCCTGGGCCAGGGAGAGGGGCAATCAGCCCCAGCATTTT
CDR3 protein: CAWARERGNQPQHF

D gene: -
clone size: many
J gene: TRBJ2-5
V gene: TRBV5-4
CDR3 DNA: TGTGCCAGCAGCTTGGGTGGAGTAGCGAAAGAGACCCAGTACTTC
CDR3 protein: CASSLGGVAKETQYF

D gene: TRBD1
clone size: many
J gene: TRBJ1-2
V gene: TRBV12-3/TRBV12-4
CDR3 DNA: TGTGCCAGCAGTTCTAGGACAGGGGGAATCGGCTATGGCTACACCTTC
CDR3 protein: CASSSRTGGIGYGYTF